A single sample gave rise to the 8 T cell receptor beta chains below, sequenced in a study of regulatory T cells in long-lasting Graves disease. The TCR beta library used iRepertoire HTBI primers with Arm-PCR amplification of CDR3. Using its own MiXCR run on the multiplex PCR reads, TCRdb lists one record per CDR3 protein. Here the sample spans around 330,000 distinct CDR3 sequences, approximately 20% being singletons. Time point defined: newly diagnosed GD, antithyroid drugs for less than 3 months. TCR sequences were obtained from RNA taken from PBMCs. Sequencing used peripheral blood mononuclear cells (PBMCs), obtained at new diagnosis, from a patient treated with antithyroid drugs. These receptors all stem from a female donor with Graves disease.

This clonotype was picked up one time. The rearrangement links TRBV5-4 to TRBJ2-1, with TRBD2 matching over 7 bases. Per the germline V gene, CDR1 is SGHNT and CDR2 is YYREEE (reference sequence). The CDR3 has 15 residues. Trimming removed 0 bases from V and 9 bases from J; junction bases left unmatched: 9. Here the CDR3 reads CASSLVPSGRGEQFF. In DNA form, the CDR3 reads TGTGCCAGCAGCTTGGTACCTAGCGGACGGGGTGAGCAGTTCTTC.

This clonotype was counted many times. V is TRBV7-2 and J is TRBJ2-7, with D hard to call. The CDR3 extends over 13 amino acids. Germline CDR1 reads SGHTA; CDR2 reads FQGNSA. V was clipped by 3 bases and J by 5 bases, with 11 bases between them. CDR3 residues: CASSFDPRNEQYF. The CDR3 DNA follows: TGTGCCAGCAGCTTTGACCCAAGGAACGAGCAGTACTTC.

This chain connects TRBV4-1 to TRBJ2-7; possible D gene TRBD1, 6 bases. Germline-derived CDR1 and CDR2 are MGHRA and YSYEKL. Trimming took 6 bases from V and 0 from J, leaving 15 bases between them. The CDR3 runs 15 residues. CDR3: CASRLRQESSYEQYF. The CDR3 DNA reads TGCGCCAGCAGGCTAAGACAGGAAAGCTCCTACGAGCAGTACTTC.

There are many counts of this clonotype. The V gene is TRBV29-1, the J gene TRBJ1-1; 7 positions agree with TRBD1. The V gene end was trimmed by 6 bases and the J gene end by 5 bases; junction bases not matched to a gene: 15. Germline-derived CDR1 and CDR2 are SQVTM and ANQGSEA. The CDR3 extends over 15 amino acids. CDR3 amino acids: CSVRGGPQYRTEAFF. CDR3 bases: TGCAGCGTCCGAGGGGGCCCACAGTACCGAACTGAAGCTTTCTTT.

This sequence joins TRBV6-1 and TRBJ1-5; possible D gene TRBD1, 6 bases. The germline V gene has CDR1 MNHNS and CDR2 SASEGT. The CDR3 sequence is 15 residues long. The germline V and J ends were trimmed by 8 bases and 0 bases, with 14 bases remaining between them. The CDR3 spells CASRGAVVSNQPQHF. For the CDR3, the DNA is TGTGCCAGCCGGGGGGCTGTTGTTAGCAATCAGCCCCAGCATTTT.

V and J are TRBV7-2 and TRBJ2-7; no clear D gene. The CDR3 consists of 14 residues. Germline V lookup: CDR1 SGHTA, CDR2 FQGNSA. Trimming shortened V by 6 bases and J by 2 bases, and 14 bases separated the two germline ends. CDR3 amino acids: CASRPSGGTYEQYF. The CDR3, as DNA: TGTGCCAGCAGACCGTCGGGCGGAACCTACGAGCAGTACTTC.

This clonotype has a handful of counts. Just one base apart from a much larger clone, this may be a read error. This chain uses TRBV10-2 with TRBJ2-7, with TRBD1 matching 12 bases. The V and J ends lost 7 bases and 7 bases, in that order; junction bases with no gene match: 14. This CDR3 has 16 amino acids. CDR1 is WSHSY, CDR2 SAAADI, per germline. The CDR3 nucleotides are TGCGCCAGCAACAGAGGGATGGGACAGGGGGCGCGGGAGCAGTACTTC. Translation: CASNRGMGQGAREQYF.

This clonotype was observed many times. The V gene is TRBV2, the J gene TRBJ2-3; no reliable D call. V gave up 7 bases and J gave up 4 bases, with 3 bases separating them. This CDR3 is built from 10 residues. Germline V gene lookup returns CDR1 SNHLY and CDR2 FYNNEI. This CDR3 reads CASIADTQYF. The CDR3 region has the DNA TGTGCCAGCATAGCAGATACGCAGTATTTT.